Presented here are 29 T cell receptor beta chains from one specimen sequenced in a study of cytomegalovirus exposure and HLA in healthy donors. 60 Vbeta and 13 Jbeta primers were used in PCR. The repertoire was sequenced with immunoSEQ multiplex PCR; TCRdb's copy has only in-frame clones and lacks some. The repertoire has under 150,000 clones, around 80% of them found once; the top ten carry 4% to 5.5%. Sequencing was performed on PBMCs. These receptor sequences come from a man aged 30 to 39 in good health and CMV-seropositive.

The chain joins TRBV10-3 to TRBJ2-3; D might be TRBD2 (6 bases). Germline CDR1 reads ENHRY; CDR2 reads SYGVKD. V shed 10 bases and J shed 6 bases, with 17 bases lying between them. CDR3 length equals 13 residues. CDR3 nucleotides: TGTGCCACCACCGGCGGGGCCCCGGATACGCAGTATTTT. This encodes CATTGGAPDTQYF.

V is TRBV7-6 and J is TRBJ2-1; 12 positions match TRBD2. The V segment lost 5 bases and the J segment 1 base; nucleotides outside the gene matches: 9. The CDR3 contains 18 residues. In germline, CDR1 is SGHVS, CDR2 FNYEAQ. The CDR3 bases are TGTGCCAGCAGCGGTGGACTAGCGGGGACCCCTTCCTACAATGAGCAGTTCTTC. Residues: CASSGGLAGTPSYNEQFF.

V gene TRBV5-1 combines with J gene TRBJ1-2, with D possibly matching TRBD1 (5 bases). Germline-derived CDR1 and CDR2 are SGHRS and YFSETQ. V lost 3 bases to trimming and J lost 4 bases, with 13 bases between them. The CDR3 length is 14 residues. The CDR3 is CASSSQGNSYGYTF. Written as DNA, the CDR3 is TGCGCCAGCAGCTCGCAGGGTAATAGCTATGGCTACACCTTC.

The chain is built from TRBV5-4 and TRBJ2-7; 12 bases are a match to TRBD2. The CDR3 runs 16 residues. The germline V gene has CDR1 SGHNT and CDR2 YYREEE (reference sequence). After removal of 2 bases from V and 0 bases from J, the junction contained 3 bases not matched to a gene. The CDR3 loop is CASSFLAGGSSYEQYF. DNA for the CDR3: TGTGCCAGCAGCTTTCTAGCGGGAGGGTCCTCCTACGAGCAGTACTTC.

The V and J genes are TRBV13 and TRBJ2-5; TRBD2 matches 12 bases. The J call may be in error: the DNA end matches TRBJ2-7 better. CDR3 length: 14 residues. Germline lookup yields CDR1 PRHDT and CDR2 FYEKMQ (reference sequence). DNA for the CDR3: TGTGCCAGCAGCTCTAGCGGGAGGGCGTACGAGCAGTACTTC. The encoded protein is CASSSSGRAYEQYF.

The chain employs TRBV6-1 and TRBJ1-2, with 8 bases aligning to TRBD1. CDR1 and CDR2 from the germline V gene are MNHNS and SASEGT. The CDR3 consists of 13 residues. J was trimmed by 7 bases and V by 5 bases; bases with no gene match: 6. CDR3 in DNA: TGTGCCAGCAGTAGACAGGGGATTGGTGGCTACACCTTC. As protein: CASSRQGIGGYTF.

CDR3: CASSVAPSGGVWAEQFF. CDR3 bases: TGTGCCAGCAGCGTAGCCCCTAGCGGGGGTGTTTGGGCTGAGCAGTTCTTC. This sequence joins TRBV9 and TRBJ2-1; 10 bases are shared with TRBD2. Trimming took 0 bases from V and 9 from J; bases not matched to a gene: 12. Germline V lookup: CDR1 SGDLS, CDR2 YYNGEE. The CDR3 extends over 17 amino acids.

This clone showed up just a few times. This sequence joins TRBV5-1 and TRBJ1-2; D possibly corresponds to TRBD1 (5 bases). The CDR3 spans 14 residues. Germline lookup yields CDR1 SGHRS and CDR2 YFSETQ. The V end lost 0 bases, the J end lost 6 bases, and 12 bases lay between the germline ends. In DNA, the CDR3 is TGCGCCAGCAGCTTGGGTACTGGAGGGGATGGCTACACCTTC. Its protein product is CASSLGTGGDGYTF.

The CDR3 DNA is TGTGCCAGCAGCCCATACCGGACTAGCGGGAACCAAGAGACCCAGTACTTC. This codes for CASSPYRTSGNQETQYF. V gene TRBV11-1 combines with J gene TRBJ2-5; 12 positions match TRBD2. Germline lookup yields CDR1 SGHAT and CDR2 FQDESV (reference sequence). Unmatched junction bases numbered 7, after V lost 5 bases and J lost 0 bases. CDR3 length: 17 residues.

The chain employs TRBV9 and TRBJ1-6, with D possibly being TRBD1 (6 bases). Trimming took off 0 bases at V and 9 bases at J, with 16 bases between the two ends. CDR3 size: 16 residues. Germline V gene lookup returns CDR1 SGDLS and CDR2 YYNGEE. The CDR3 sequence: CASSVDQGYDTSPLHF. DNA of the CDR3: TGTGCCAGCAGCGTAGACCAGGGGTATGATACTTCACCCCTCCACTTT.

This CDR3 is CASSLSRGADQPQHF. DNA of the CDR3: TGTGCCAGCAGCTTAAGTCGGGGGGCGGATCAGCCCCAGCATTTT. The chain has TRBV7-8 and TRBJ1-5, with TRBD1 as a possible D gene (6 bases). V shed 2 bases and J shed 5 bases, with 13 bases lying between them. Germline-derived CDR1 and CDR2 are SGHVS and FQNEAQ. The CDR3 totals 15 residues.

This clone has more than one count but fewer than ten. The rearrangement uses TRBV7-3 and TRBJ2-2; 8 bases align to TRBD1. The CDR3 covers 19 residues. In germline, CDR1 is SGHTA, CDR2 FQGTGA. J was trimmed by 1 base and V by 0 bases; bases with no gene match: 10. The CDR3 region is CASSLTTFPGTGNTGELFF. CDR3 nucleotides: TGTGCCAGCAGCTTAACGACTTTCCCCGGGACAGGGAACACCGGGGAGCTGTTTTTT.

This clone was counted between two and nine times. The chain carries TRBV5-1 and TRBJ2-7; 8 nucleotides align to TRBD2. The CDR3 extends over 14 amino acids. V lost 2 bases and J lost 0; bases outside the gene matches: 1. Per germline, CDR1 SGHRS and CDR2 YFSETQ. The CDR3 coding sequence is TGCGCCAGCAGCTTTAGCGGGAACTCCTACGAGCAGTACTTC. It translates to CASSFSGNSYEQYF.

The genes are TRBV7-6 and TRBJ1-1, with no clear D. Germline V CDR1 and CDR2: SGHVS, FNYEAQ. This CDR3 region has 14 residues. V lost 4 bases to trimming and J lost 1 base, with 10 bases between them. CDR3 DNA sequence: TGTGCCAGCAGCTCTGCGGGAGAGAACACTGAAGCTTTCTTT. Protein product: CASSSAGENTEAFF. Using reference TRBV7-6 and TRBJ1-1 for the parts outside the CDR3, the full variable domain is GAGVSQSPRYKVTKRGQDVALRCDPISGHVSLYWYRQALGQGPEFLTYFNYEAQQDKSGLPNDRFSAERPEGSISTLTIQRTEQRDSAMYRCASSSAGENTEAFFGQGTRLTVV.

The J gene is TRBJ2-3, the V gene TRBV7-2; tentative D call: TRBD1 (6 bases). CDR3 size: 16 residues. V lost 5 bases, J lost 0 bases, and 15 bases lay in between. Germline CDR1 reads SGHTA; CDR2 reads FQGNSA. The CDR3 protein is CASSTYRASSTDTQYF. CDR3 in DNA: TGTGCCAGCAGCACTTACAGGGCCTCTAGCACAGATACGCAGTATTTT.

On this clone itself: A junction end diverges from the germline sequence, so it may reflect a read error. Other DNA sequences in the sample encode the same CDR3. The chain combines TRBV11-2 with TRBJ2-2; D remains ambiguous. This CDR3 has 13 residues. From germline, CDR1 is SGHAT and CDR2 FQNNGV. The CDR3 DNA follows: TGCGCCAGCAGCTACTCGAACACCGGGGAGCTGTTTTTT. Residues: CASSYSNTGELFF.

The chain uses TRBV11-1 and TRBJ1-6; the D gene is possibly TRBD1 (5 bases). Trimming took 4 bases from V and 12 from J, leaving 22 bases between them. The CDR3 is 16 amino acids. Germline values: CDR1 SGHAT, CDR2 FQDESV (reference sequence). CDR3 region: CASSSSGGLARLPLHF. The CDR3 region has the DNA TGTGCCAGCAGCTCCAGCGGGGGACTTGCGAGATTACCCCTCCACTTT.

The chain recombines TRBV5-1 with TRBJ2-3; TRBD2 matches 10 bases. CDR1 and CDR2 from the germline V gene are SGHRS and YFSETQ. Trimming took 4 bases from V and 2 from J; bases not matched to a gene: 13. The CDR3 has 18 residues. The DNA for the CDR3 is TGCGCCAGCAGCCTATGGACTAGCGGACTCCAGGCCACAGATACGCAGTATTTT. Residues: CASSLWTSGLQATDTQYF.

The V gene is TRBV28, the J gene TRBJ2-7; a weak D match, TRBD1 (6 bases). V was shortened by 6 bases and J by 4 bases, with 19 bases between the two germline ends. In germline, CDR1 is MDHEN, CDR2 SYDVKM. CDR3 length: 15 amino acids. CDR3 nucleotide sequence: TGTGCCAGCAGACCCCGGGACATCTTCGTGTACGAGCAGTACTTC. Amino acid sequence: CASRPRDIFVYEQYF.

This sequence joins TRBV5-5 and TRBJ2-2, with 7 nucleotides matching TRBD2. This CDR3 is built from 16 residues. The germline CDR1 and CDR2 sequences are SGHKS and YYEKEE (reference sequence). The junction had 10 bases not matched to a gene; V was cut back by 4 bases and J by 4 bases. The DNA of the CDR3 is TGTGCCAGCAGCGGTACCGGGAGGTGGAGCACCGGGGAGCTGTTTTTT. Its protein is CASSGTGRWSTGELFF.

The chain has TRBV27 and TRBJ2-5, with 13 bases aligning to TRBD2. J gave up 5 bases and V 5 bases, and 8 bases lay outside the gene matches. This CDR3 contains 16 residues. From germline, CDR1 is MNHEY and CDR2 SMNVEV (reference sequence). CDR3 residues: CASSPWTSGSVETQYF. In DNA form, the CDR3 reads TGTGCCAGCAGTCCGTGGACTAGCGGGAGCGTCGAGACCCAGTACTTC.

The gene calls are TRBV2 and TRBJ2-7; the match to TRBD2 covers 8 bases. V was pared by 8 bases and J by 2 bases, with 5 bases of the junction left unmatched. The CDR3 is 13 amino acids. Germline V gene sequence: CDR1 SNHLY, CDR2 FYNNEI. DNA for the CDR3: TGTGCCAGCGGGAGCGGGGGACCCTACGAGCAGTACTTC. Protein: CASGSGGPYEQYF.

This chain uses TRBV9 with TRBJ2-1; D is uncertain. The V end lost 0 bases, the J end lost 3 bases, and 4 bases lay between the germline ends. Germline V CDR1 and CDR2: SGDLS, YYNGEE. The CDR3 covers 13 residues. CDR3 sequence (DNA): TGTGCCAGCAGCGTAGACGGCTACAATGAGCAGTTCTTC. Protein product: CASSVDGYNEQFF.

Remarks on this clone: One end of the junction is discordant with germline, which a read error may explain. The chain has TRBV4-3 and TRBJ2-6; perhaps TRBD2 as D (5 bases). This CDR3 has 16 residues. CDR1 is LGHNA, CDR2 YSLEER, per germline. CDR3 coding DNA: TGCGCCAGCAGCCAAGATAACGGGATTGGCGGCAACGGCCTGACTTTC. This sequence encodes CASSQDNGIGGNGLTF.

The CDR3 protein is CASSIDATSSYEQYF. CDR3 nucleotide sequence: TGTGCCAGTAGTATAGACGCGACAAGCTCCTACGAGCAGTACTTC. The genes are TRBV19 and TRBJ2-7; D unclear. Deletions cut 0 bases from V and 0 bases from J, with 9 bases between. The germline gives CDR1 LNHDA, CDR2 SQIVND (reference sequence). This CDR3 comprises 15 residues.

Concerning this clone: An end of the junction does not agree with germline; a read error may underlie this. CDR3 region: CASMTGARSGANGLTF. CDR3 sequence (DNA): TGTGCCTCAATGACAGGGGCGCGGTCGGGGGCCAACGGCCTGACTTTC. The chain is built from TRBV19 and TRBJ2-6, with TRBD1 identical over 8 bases. The germline CDR1 and CDR2 sequences are LNHDA and SQIVND (reference sequence). The CDR3 extends over 16 amino acids.

The sample holds a few counts of this clone. This chain joins TRBV5-5 and TRBJ2-2, with 8 nucleotides matching TRBD1. The CDR3 loop spans 15 amino acids. J was trimmed by 4 bases and V by 2 bases; bases with no gene match: 4. The germline V gene encodes CDR1 SGHKS and CDR2 YYEKEE (reference sequence). Here the CDR3 reads CASSFPGGSTGELFF. CDR3 bases: TGTGCCAGCAGCTTCCCAGGGGGCTCCACCGGGGAGCTGTTTTTT.

CDR3 residues: CASSYDRYSYEQYF. The CDR3 DNA reads as TGTGCCAGCAGCTATGACAGGTACTCCTACGAGCAGTACTTC. The rearrangement links TRBV5-6 to TRBJ2-5; tentatively, D is TRBD1 (6 bases). TRBJ2-7 explains the end of the DNA better; the J call may be wrong. Germline V gene sequence: CDR1 SGHDT, CDR2 YYEEEE. The CDR3 is 14 residues long.

The sample holds one count of this clone. The V and J genes are TRBV7-3 and TRBJ1-2, with 8 positions matching TRBD1. CDR1 and CDR2 (germline): SGHTA, FQGTGA. The V segment lost 5 bases and the J segment 7 bases; nucleotides outside the gene matches: 9. CDR3 length: 14 amino acids. CDR3 nucleotides: TGTGCCAGCAGCCCGTCGCAGGGGGCGCTTGGCTACACCTTC. The encoded protein is CASSPSQGALGYTF.